Presented here are 18 T cell receptor beta chains from one specimen sequenced in a study of early T cells in non-severe SARS-CoV-2 infection. TCRdb fed the 5' RACE reads into MiXCR, producing one record per CDR3 protein. The repertoire holds just under 85,000 distinct CDR3 sequences, with over 9.5% as singletons. Sequencing used whole blood, obtained at baseline. The receptor set was obtained from an adult who was a healthcare worker with PCR-confirmed SARS-CoV-2 infection or an uninfected control (not recorded which).

The chain couples TRBV5-1 to TRBJ2-2; tentatively, D is TRBD2 (6 bases). Trimming stripped 0 bases from V and 6 bases from J, with 15 bases between. The germline CDR1 and CDR2 sequences are SGHRS and YFSETQ. The CDR3 is made up of 16 amino acids. Here the CDR3 DNA reads TGCGCCAGCAGCTTGGTTCAGCAGGGAGGATCCGGGGAGCTGTTTTTT. As protein: CASSLVQQGGSGELFF. The variable domain in full, completed from reference TRBV5-1 and TRBJ2-2, reads KAGVTQTPRYLIKTRGQQVTLSCSPISGHRSVSWYQQTPGQGLQFLFEYFSETQRNKGNFPGRFSGRQFSNSRSEMNVSTLELGDSALYLCASSLVQQGGSGELFFGEGSRLTVL.

In its sample, this clonotype was seen many times. V and J are TRBV7-3 and TRBJ2-7, with D hard to call. The V end lost 1 base, the J end lost 4 bases, and 8 bases lay between the germline ends. CDR1 is SGHTA, CDR2 FQGTGA, per germline. The CDR3 runs 13 residues. CDR3 bases: TGTGCCAGCAGCTTAAGTGCTGGTTACGAGCAGTACTTC. Protein product: CASSLSAGYEQYF.

This clonotype appeared many times. The chain combines TRBV7-3 with TRBJ1-1; no clear D gene. CDR1 and CDR2 from the germline V gene are SGHTA and FQGTGA. Trimming removed 2 bases at V and 1 base at J, with 5 bases between. This CDR3 has 13 amino acids. The CDR3: CASSLARNTEAFF. CDR3 DNA sequence: TGTGCCAGCAGCTTAGCGAGGAACACTGAAGCTTTCTTT. Variable domain in full (rest from reference TRBV7-3 and TRBJ1-1): GAGVSQTPSNKVTEKGKYVELRCDPISGHTALYWYRQSLGQGPEFLIYFQGTGAADDSGLPNDRFFAVRPEGSVSTLKIQRTERGDSAVYLCASSLARNTEAFFGQGTRLTVV.

In its sample, this clonotype was seen a few times. This rearrangement joins TRBV5-3 to TRBJ2-1; D gene ambiguous. TRBV5-3 is classed as an ORF, of uncertain function. V was shortened by 1 base and J by 4 bases, with 6 bases between the two germline ends. The CDR3 is made up of 13 amino acids. The CDR3, as DNA: TGTGCCAGAAGCTTGTTCCGGTACAATGAGCAGTTCTTC. It yields the protein CARSLFRYNEQFF.

The chain has TRBV10-3 and TRBJ2-2, with D possibly called TRBD1 or TRBD2 (5 bases each). The CDR3 extends over 14 amino acids. V lost 10 bases and J 0 bases, leaving 12 bases between the germline ends. Germline V CDR1 and CDR2: ENHRY, SYGVKD. The CDR3 spells CATTGTANTGELFF. CDR3 in DNA: TGTGCCACCACGGGGACGGCGAACACCGGGGAGCTGTTTTTT.

At least ten counts were recorded for this clonotype. This rearrangement joins TRBV11-2 to TRBJ2-7; D is perhaps TRBD2 (6 bases). V was pared by 3 bases and J by 2 bases, with 14 bases between. CDR1 and CDR2 from the germline V gene are SGHAT and FQNNGV. The CDR3 is 15 residues long. CDR3 protein: CASSFHRAGPYEQYF. The CDR3 region has the DNA TGTGCCAGCAGCTTTCACCGGGCGGGACCCTACGAGCAGTACTTC.

The chain links TRBV20-1 to TRBJ1-3; 8 nucleotides agree with TRBD1. The CDR3 has 18 residues. Trimming cost V 6 bases and J 6 bases; bases outside gene matches: 22. Germline CDR1 is DFQATT and CDR2 is SNEGSKA (reference sequence). The CDR3: CSASGTGAENSNPNTIYF. CDR3 coding DNA: TGCAGTGCCTCTGGGACAGGAGCCGAAAACTCGAACCCAAACACCATATATTTT.

In its sample, this clonotype was seen a few times. This rearrangement joins TRBV4-1 to TRBJ1-5; D may be TRBD1 (6 bases). Germline V CDR1 and CDR2: MGHRA, YSYEKL. Trimming cost V 0 bases and J 9 bases, with 15 bases left between them. This CDR3 has 15 amino acids. The CDR3 region is CASSQDTGTLRPQHF. The CDR3 nucleotides read TGCGCCAGCAGCCAAGATACAGGGACTCTAAGGCCCCAGCATTTT.

V gene TRBV20-1 combines with J gene TRBJ2-4, with TRBD1 matching over 9 bases. The junction had 8 bases not matched to a gene; V was cut back by 6 bases and J by 2 bases. In germline, CDR1 is DFQATT, CDR2 SNEGSKA (reference sequence). The CDR3 contains 15 residues. The CDR3 sequence is CSAKTGGGPKNIQYF. CDR3 nucleotide sequence: TGCAGTGCAAAGACAGGGGGGGGACCCAAAAACATTCAGTACTTC.

This clonotype was recorded a few times. This chain uses TRBV27 with TRBJ1-1, with 7 bases matching TRBD1. This CDR3 comprises 16 residues. The J segment lost 1 base and the V segment lost 11 bases, leaving 16 bases of the junction unmatched. Germline CDR1 MNHEY, CDR2 SMNVEV (reference sequence). The DNA for the CDR3 is TGTGCCCCTCATCGGGGGACAGAGAATTGGAACACTGAAGCTTTCTTT. It yields the protein CAPHRGTENWNTEAFF.

This clonotype was seen a handful of times. V usage is TRBV2 and J usage is TRBJ2-3; maybe TRBD2 (6 bases). Germline V gene lookup returns CDR1 SNHLY and CDR2 FYNNEI. This CDR3 has 17 amino acids. The V gene lost 7 bases and the J gene lost 3 bases, with 23 bases spanning the gap. DNA of the CDR3: TGTGCCAGCACGGTCGCTAGCGCTTCCCCTGGGACAGATACGCAGTATTTT. This translates into CASTVASASPGTDTQYF.

This clonotype was counted a few times. The DNA for the CDR3 is TGTGCCAGCAGTGAGGGGACAGATCGACTAGCGGGCTTACCCGGGGATACGCAGTATTTT. It is translated as CASSEGTDRLAGLPGDTQYF. This rearrangement joins TRBV2 to TRBJ2-3; 10 positions agree with TRBD2. Per germline, CDR1 SNHLY and CDR2 FYNNEI. After removal of 3 bases from V and 6 bases from J, the junction contained 21 bases not matched to a gene. CDR3 length equals 20 residues.

This clonotype was seen a handful of times. The chain recombines TRBV24-1 with TRBJ2-7; D not certain. This CDR3 is built from 14 residues. The V end lost 1 base, the J end lost 5 bases, and 11 bases lay between the germline ends. Germline V gives CDR1 KGHDR, CDR2 SFDVKD. CDR3 coding DNA: TGTGCCACCAGTGATTTAGGGCAGCCGGACGAGCAGTACTTC. Its translation is CATSDLGQPDEQYF.

This clonotype was observed at least ten times. The rearrangement joins TRBV20-1 to TRBJ2-7; 11 bases fit TRBD2. This CDR3 contains 14 residues. V dropped 4 bases and J dropped 4; count of bases not matched to a gene: 6. Germline CDR1 and CDR2: DFQATT and SNEGSKA (reference sequence). CDR3 coding DNA: TGCAGTGCTATAGGGACTAGCGGCCTATACGAGCAGTACTTC. Its translation is CSAIGTSGLYEQYF.

This sequence joins TRBV5-1 and TRBJ2-7; a possible D gene is TRBD1 (6 bases). V gave up 3 bases and J gave up 5 bases, with 9 bases separating them. The V gene's germline CDR1 is SGHRS and CDR2 YFSETQ. The CDR3 covers 12 residues. CDR3 residues: CASSSGVHEQYF. CDR3 nucleotide sequence: TGCGCCAGCAGCTCAGGGGTCCACGAGCAGTACTTC.

This chain uses TRBV14 with TRBJ2-3; D uncertain. There are 15 residues in the CDR3. Germline V gives CDR1 SGHDN, CDR2 FVKESK. V gave up 4 bases and J gave up 0 bases, with 11 bases separating them. The DNA for the CDR3 is TGTGCCAGCAGCCGACCCTTGGGGAGCACAGATACGCAGTATTTT. This codes for CASSRPLGSTDTQYF.

The chain combines TRBV19 with TRBJ2-1, with 8 bases lining up with TRBD1. The CDR3 contains 15 residues. Germline V lookup: CDR1 LNHDA, CDR2 SQIVND (reference sequence). Losses at the gene ends were 8 bases for V and 3 bases for J; bases not matched to a gene: 9. Written as DNA, the CDR3 is TGTGCCAGTTCAGTAGACAGGGGATTCTACAATGAGCAGTTCTTC. It yields the protein CASSVDRGFYNEQFF.

The chain has TRBV30 and TRBJ2-7; tentatively, D is TRBD1 (8 bases). The CDR3 is made up of 15 amino acids. The V end was cut by 5 bases, the J end by 4 bases, with 21 bases between. The germline V gene has CDR1 GTSNPN and CDR2 SVGIG (reference sequence). The CDR3 loop is CAWRSTGAAGYEQYF. The CDR3 coding sequence is TGTGCCTGGCGCTCGACAGGGGCAGCGGGGTACGAGCAGTACTTC.